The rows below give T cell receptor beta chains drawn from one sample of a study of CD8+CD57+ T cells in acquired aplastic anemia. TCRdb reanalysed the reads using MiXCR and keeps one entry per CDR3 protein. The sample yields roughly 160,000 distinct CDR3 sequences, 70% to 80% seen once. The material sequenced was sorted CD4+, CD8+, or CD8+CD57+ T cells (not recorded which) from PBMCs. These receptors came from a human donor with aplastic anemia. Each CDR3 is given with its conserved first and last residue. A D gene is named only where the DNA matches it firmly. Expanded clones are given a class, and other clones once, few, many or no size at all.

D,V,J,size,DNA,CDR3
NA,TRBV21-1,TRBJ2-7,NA,TGTGCCAGCAGCATCCGCCTAGCGAGCTCCTACGAGCAGTACTTC,CASSIRLASSYEQYF
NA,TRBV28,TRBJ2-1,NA,TGTGCCAGCAGCTTGATTTCCCAGGGACTGCGAAGTGAGCAGTTCTTC,CASSLISQGLRSEQFF
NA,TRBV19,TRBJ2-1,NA,TGTGCCAGTCTGGGGGTCTCCTACAATGAGCAGTTCTTC,CASLGVSYNEQFF
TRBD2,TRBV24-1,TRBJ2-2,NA,TGTGCCACCAGTGATGCGACTAGCGGGAGTCCATTGGGCGGGGAGCTGTTTTTT,CATSDATSGSPLGGELFF
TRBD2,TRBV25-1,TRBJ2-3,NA,TGTGCCAGCAGTGAAAGGGCGGGAGGGCCAGATACGCAGTATTTT,CASSERAGGPDTQYF
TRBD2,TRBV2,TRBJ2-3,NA,TGTGCCAGCAGGCCTAGCGGGGGGATCACAGATACGCAGTATTTT,CASRPSGGITDTQYF
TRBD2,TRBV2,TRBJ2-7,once,TGTGCCCTTTTGGGGACTAGGCGCTACGAGCAGTACTTC,CALLGTRRYEQYF
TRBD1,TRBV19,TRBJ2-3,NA,TGTGCCAGTAGTGCATTTGGACAGGATAGCACAGATACGCAGTATTTT,CASSAFGQDSTDTQYF
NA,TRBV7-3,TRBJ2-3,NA,TGTGCCAGCAGCTTAGGGCGTCTTGGCACAGATACGCAGTATTTT,CASSLGRLGTDTQYF
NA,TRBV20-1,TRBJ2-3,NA,TGCAGTGCCCCAGGGTCGGGAGAAGGGACCATTAGCACAGATACGCAGTATTTT,CSAPGSGEGTISTDTQYF
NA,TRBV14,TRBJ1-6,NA,TGTGCCAGCAGCCCCGGGGGGAGCTCCTATAATTCACCCCTCCACTTT,CASSPGGSSYNSPLHF
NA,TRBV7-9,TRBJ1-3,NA,TGTGCCAGCAGCTTAGTGGTCGACTCTGGAAACACCATATATTTT,CASSLVVDSGNTIYF
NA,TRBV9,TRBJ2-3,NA,TGTGCCAGCAGCGTAATTGACGGGTACACAGATACGCAGTATTTT,CASSVIDGYTDTQYF
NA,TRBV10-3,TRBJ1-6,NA,TGTGCCAGCCCTTCACCCCTCCACTTT,CASPSPLHF
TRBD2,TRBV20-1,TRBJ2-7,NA,TGCAGTGCTAGAGACCCATTAATTGGCGGGGGGGTTTACGAGCAGTACTTC,CSARDPLIGGGVYEQYF
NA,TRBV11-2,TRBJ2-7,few,TGTGCCAGCAGCTTATCCACTGGGACGCGTTCCTACGAGCAGTACTTC,CASSLSTGTRSYEQYF
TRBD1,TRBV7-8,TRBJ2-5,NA,TGTGCCAGCAGCCAGGAGGGGACAGGGACGAACCAAGAGGCCCAGTACTTC,CASSQEGTGTNQEAQYF
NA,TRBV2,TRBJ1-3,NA,TGTGCCAGCAGTTATACTCCACCTGGAAACACCATATATTTT,CASSYTPPGNTIYF
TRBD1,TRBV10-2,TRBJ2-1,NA,TGCGCCAGCAGTGAGTCTTCTGGGACAGGGGTCTGGGATGAGCAGTTCTTC,CASSESSGTGVWDEQFF
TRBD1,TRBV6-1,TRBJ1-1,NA,TGTGCCAGTCACCCCGGGAACAGGGGAGCTTTCTTT,CASHPGNRGAFF
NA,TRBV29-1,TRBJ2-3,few,TGCAGCGTTGAACCGACGCTGGGGTATACGCAGTATTTT,CSVEPTLGYTQYF
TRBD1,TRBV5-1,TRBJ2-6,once,TGCGCCAGCAGCTTGGTGGGACAGGGGGCATCGGGGGCCAACGTCCTGACTTTC,CASSLVGQGASGANVLTF
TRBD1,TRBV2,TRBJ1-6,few,TGTGCCAGCAGTGAAGGATGGACAGGGGATTCACCCCTCCACTTT,CASSEGWTGDSPLHF
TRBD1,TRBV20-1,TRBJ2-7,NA,TGCAGTGCTCGAGACAGGGGGAGAAACGAGCAGTACTTC,CSARDRGRNEQYF
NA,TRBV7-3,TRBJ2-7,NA,TGTGCCAGCAGCTCTTACCGAGGTGACGAGCAGTACTTC,CASSSYRGDEQYF
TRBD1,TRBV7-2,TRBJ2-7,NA,TGTGCCAGCAGCGAAGACAGGGGGCAGTACTTC,CASSEDRGQYF
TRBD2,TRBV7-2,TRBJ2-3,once,TGTGCCAGCAGCCAGTCCCCCGGCGGGAGGGAGTATTTT,CASSQSPGGREYF
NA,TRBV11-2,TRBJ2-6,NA,TGTGCCAGCAGAGTAGGGGGTTACTCTGGGGCCAACGTCCTGACTTTC,CASRVGGYSGANVLTF
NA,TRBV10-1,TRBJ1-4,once,TGCGCCAGCAGTGTACAGTCAGGGGTGGAAAAACTGTTTTTT,CASSVQSGVEKLFF
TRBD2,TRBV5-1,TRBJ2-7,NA,TGCGCCAGCAGCTTACTAGCGGGAGGGCCCTACGAGCAGTACTTC,CASSLLAGGPYEQYF
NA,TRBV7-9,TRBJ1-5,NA,TGTGCCAGCAGCTCGACGGAAAATCAGCCCCAGCATTTT,CASSSTENQPQHF
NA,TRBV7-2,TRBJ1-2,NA,TGTGCCAGCAGCCTTACAGGTTCCCTAGGGTATGGCTACACCTTC,CASSLTGSLGYGYTF
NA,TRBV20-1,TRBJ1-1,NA,TGCAGTGCCACCCGAGCCCCTGAAGCTTTCTTT,CSATRAPEAFF
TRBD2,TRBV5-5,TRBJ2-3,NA,TGTGCCAGCAGCCCCCTAGCGGCTAGCACAGATACGCAGTATTTT,CASSPLAASTDTQYF
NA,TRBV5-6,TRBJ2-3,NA,TGTGCCAGCAGCTTGGACAGAGAAGATACGCAGTATTTT,CASSLDREDTQYF
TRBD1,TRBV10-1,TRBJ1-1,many,TGCGCCAGCAGTCCGGACAGGGGGCGGCTCATGAACACTGAAGCTTTCTTT,CASSPDRGRLMNTEAFF
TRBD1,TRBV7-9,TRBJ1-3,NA,TGTGCCAGCAGCTTAGCAGGGGGCACTGGAAACACCATATATTTT,CASSLAGGTGNTIYF
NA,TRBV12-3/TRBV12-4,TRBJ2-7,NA,TGTGCCAGCAGTAGATGGGGGGCCTACGAGCAGTACTTC,CASSRWGAYEQYF
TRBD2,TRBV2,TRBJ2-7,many,TGTGCCAGCACGCTAGCGGGGGAGGGCTACGAGCAGTACTTC,CASTLAGEGYEQYF
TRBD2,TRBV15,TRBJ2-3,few,TGTGCCACCAGCAGCGGGGGGGACACAGATACGCAGTATTTT,CATSSGGDTDTQYF
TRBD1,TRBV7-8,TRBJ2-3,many,TGTGCCAGCAGCTTACGGGACAGCAGCACAGATACGCAGTATTTT,CASSLRDSSTDTQYF
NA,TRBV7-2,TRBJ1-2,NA,TGTGCCAGCAGCCCGTCCGGGGGGGGTGGCAACACCTTC,CASSPSGGGGNTF
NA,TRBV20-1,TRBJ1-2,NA,TGCAGTGCTGTGGGGGGGGTGGGAGCTAACTATGGCTACACCTTC,CSAVGGVGANYGYTF
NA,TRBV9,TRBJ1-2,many,TGTGCCAGCAGCGTAGCCACCTCCGGCTATGGCTACACCTTC,CASSVATSGYGYTF
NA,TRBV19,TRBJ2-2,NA,TGTGCCAGTAGGACGACAGGTATCGGTACCGGGGAGCTGTTTTTT,CASRTTGIGTGELFF
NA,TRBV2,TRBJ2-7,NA,TGTGCCAGCAGTTGGGCAGGGGGGTACGAGCAGTACTTC,CASSWAGGYEQYF
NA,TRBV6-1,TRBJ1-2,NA,TGTGCCAGCAGCCCGGCAGGGGCCCCATATGGCTACACCTTC,CASSPAGAPYGYTF
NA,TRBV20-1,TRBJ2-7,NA,TGCAGTGCTAGAGATCTGTCAGAGTGGTCCTACGAGCAGTACTTC,CSARDLSEWSYEQYF
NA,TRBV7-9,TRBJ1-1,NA,TGTGCCAGCAGCTTAAATGAAGCTTTCTTT,CASSLNEAFF
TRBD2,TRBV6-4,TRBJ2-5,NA,TGTGCCAGCAGCGGGACTGGCGGGGGCCAAGAGACCCAGTACTTC,CASSGTGGGQETQYF
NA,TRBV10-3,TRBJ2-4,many,TGTGCCATCAGTGAACGGGGGTGGGTCAAAAACATTCAGTACTTC,CAISERGWVKNIQYF
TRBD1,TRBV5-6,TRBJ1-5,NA,TGTGCCAGCAGCTTGTCAGGGGGAAATCAGCCCCAGCATTTT,CASSLSGGNQPQHF
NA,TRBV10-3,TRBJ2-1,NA,TGTGCCATCAGTGAGGCCTACAATGAGCAGTTCTTC,CAISEAYNEQFF
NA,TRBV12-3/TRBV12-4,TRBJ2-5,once,TGTGCCAGCAGTTGGGTGGAGACCCAGTACTTC,CASSWVETQYF
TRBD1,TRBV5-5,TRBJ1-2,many,TGTGCCAGCACCCTCAGACAGGGGTATGGCTACACCTTC,CASTLRQGYGYTF
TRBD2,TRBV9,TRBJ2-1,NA,TGTGCCAGCAGCGGAGCGGGACCCTTCTACAATGAGCAGTTCTTC,CASSGAGPFYNEQFF
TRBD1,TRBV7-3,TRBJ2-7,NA,TGTGCCAGCAGCCCAACGACAGGGTCCTACGAGCAGTACTTC,CASSPTTGSYEQYF